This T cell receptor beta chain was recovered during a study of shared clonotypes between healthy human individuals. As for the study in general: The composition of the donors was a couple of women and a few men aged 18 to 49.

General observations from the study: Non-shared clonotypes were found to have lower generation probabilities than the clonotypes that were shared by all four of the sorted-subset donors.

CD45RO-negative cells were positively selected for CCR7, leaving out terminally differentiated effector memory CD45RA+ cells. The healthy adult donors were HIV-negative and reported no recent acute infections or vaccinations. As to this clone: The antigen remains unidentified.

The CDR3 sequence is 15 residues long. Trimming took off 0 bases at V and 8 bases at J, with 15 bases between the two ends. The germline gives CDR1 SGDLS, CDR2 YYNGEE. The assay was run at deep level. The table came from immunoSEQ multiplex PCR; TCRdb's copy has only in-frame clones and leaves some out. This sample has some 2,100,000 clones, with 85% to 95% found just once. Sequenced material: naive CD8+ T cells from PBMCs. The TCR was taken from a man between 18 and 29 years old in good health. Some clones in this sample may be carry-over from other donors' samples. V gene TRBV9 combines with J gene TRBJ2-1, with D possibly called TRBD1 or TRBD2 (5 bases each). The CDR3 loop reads CASSVGNRMGDEQFF. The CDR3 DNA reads TGTGCCAGCAGCGTAGGTAACAGGATGGGAGATGAGCAGTTCTTC.